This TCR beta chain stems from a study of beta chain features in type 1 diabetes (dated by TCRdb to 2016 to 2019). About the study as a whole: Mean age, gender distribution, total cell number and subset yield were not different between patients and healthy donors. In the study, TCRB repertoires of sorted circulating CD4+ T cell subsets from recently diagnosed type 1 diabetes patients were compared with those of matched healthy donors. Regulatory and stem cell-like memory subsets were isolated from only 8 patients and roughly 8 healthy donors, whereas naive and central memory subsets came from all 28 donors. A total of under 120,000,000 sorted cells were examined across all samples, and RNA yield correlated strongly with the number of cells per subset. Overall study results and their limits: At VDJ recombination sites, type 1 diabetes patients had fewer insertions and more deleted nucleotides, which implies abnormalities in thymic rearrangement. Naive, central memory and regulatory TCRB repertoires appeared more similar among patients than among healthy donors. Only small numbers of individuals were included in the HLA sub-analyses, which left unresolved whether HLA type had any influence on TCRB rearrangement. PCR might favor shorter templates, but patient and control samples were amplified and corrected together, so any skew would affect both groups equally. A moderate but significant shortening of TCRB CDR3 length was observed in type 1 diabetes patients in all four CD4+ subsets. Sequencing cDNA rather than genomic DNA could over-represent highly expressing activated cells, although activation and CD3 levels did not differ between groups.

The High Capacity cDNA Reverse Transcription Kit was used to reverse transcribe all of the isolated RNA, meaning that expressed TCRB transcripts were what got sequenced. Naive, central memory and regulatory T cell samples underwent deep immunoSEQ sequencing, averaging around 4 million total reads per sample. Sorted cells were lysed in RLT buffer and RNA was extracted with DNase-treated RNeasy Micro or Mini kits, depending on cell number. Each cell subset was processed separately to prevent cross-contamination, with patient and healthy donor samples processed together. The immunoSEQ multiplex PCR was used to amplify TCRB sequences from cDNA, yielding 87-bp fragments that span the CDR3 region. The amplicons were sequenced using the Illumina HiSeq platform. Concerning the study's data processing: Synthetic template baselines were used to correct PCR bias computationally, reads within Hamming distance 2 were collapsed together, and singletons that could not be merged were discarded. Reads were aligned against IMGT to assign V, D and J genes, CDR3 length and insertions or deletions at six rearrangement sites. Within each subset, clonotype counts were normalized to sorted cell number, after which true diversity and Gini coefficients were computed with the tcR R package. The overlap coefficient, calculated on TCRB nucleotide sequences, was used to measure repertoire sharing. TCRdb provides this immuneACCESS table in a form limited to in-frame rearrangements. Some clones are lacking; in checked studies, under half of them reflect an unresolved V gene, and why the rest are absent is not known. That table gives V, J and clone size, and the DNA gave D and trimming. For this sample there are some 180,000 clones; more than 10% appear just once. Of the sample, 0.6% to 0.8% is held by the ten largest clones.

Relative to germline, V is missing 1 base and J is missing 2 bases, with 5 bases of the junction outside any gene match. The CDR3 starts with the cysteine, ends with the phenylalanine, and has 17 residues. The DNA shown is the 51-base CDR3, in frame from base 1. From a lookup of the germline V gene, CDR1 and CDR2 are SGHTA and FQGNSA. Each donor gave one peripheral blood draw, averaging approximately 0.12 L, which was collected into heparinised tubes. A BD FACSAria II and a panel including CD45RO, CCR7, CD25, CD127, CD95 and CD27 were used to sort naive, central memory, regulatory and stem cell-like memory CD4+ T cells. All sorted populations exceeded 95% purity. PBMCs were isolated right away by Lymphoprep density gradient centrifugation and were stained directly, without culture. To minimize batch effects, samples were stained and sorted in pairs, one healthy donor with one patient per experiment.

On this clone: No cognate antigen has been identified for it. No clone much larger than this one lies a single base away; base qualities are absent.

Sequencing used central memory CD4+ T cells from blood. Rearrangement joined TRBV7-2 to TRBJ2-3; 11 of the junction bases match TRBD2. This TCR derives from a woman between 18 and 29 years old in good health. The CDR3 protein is CASSLVASGRPTDTQYF. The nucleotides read TGTGCCAGCAGCTTAGTTGCTAGCGGGAGGCCCACAGATACGCAGTATTTT.